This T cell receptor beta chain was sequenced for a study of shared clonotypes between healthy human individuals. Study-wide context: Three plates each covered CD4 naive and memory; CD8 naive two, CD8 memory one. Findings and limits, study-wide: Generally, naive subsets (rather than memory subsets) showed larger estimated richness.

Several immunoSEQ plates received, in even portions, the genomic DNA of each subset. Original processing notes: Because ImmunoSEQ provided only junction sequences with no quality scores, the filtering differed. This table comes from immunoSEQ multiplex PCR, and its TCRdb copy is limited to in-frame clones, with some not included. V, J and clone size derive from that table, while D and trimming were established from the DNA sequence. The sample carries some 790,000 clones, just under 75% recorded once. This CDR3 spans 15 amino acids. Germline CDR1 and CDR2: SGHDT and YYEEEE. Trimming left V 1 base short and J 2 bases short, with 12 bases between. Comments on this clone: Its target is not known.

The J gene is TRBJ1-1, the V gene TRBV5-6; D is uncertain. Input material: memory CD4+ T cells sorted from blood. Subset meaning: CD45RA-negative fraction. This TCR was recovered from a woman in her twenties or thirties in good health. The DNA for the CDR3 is TGTGCCAGCAGCTTGACGAGACTGAGAAACACTGAAGCTTTCTTT. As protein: CASSLTRLRNTEAFF.